The subject of this entry is one TCR beta chain. What antigen it recognizes has not been identified. Base qualities are not at hand, and no much larger clone is one base apart. The library was produced with the immunoSEQ multiplex PCR assay. Imported from immuneACCESS, the table was reduced by TCRdb to in-frame sequences with V and J called. These copies leave out some clones; in studies compared against another copy, an unresolved V gene accounts for under half, and the cause of the remainder is not known. This sample holds tens of thousands of clones; 90% to 95% were observed only once. Around 0.25% of the sample is taken by the ten largest. The sample belongs to a study of technical replicates of blood from four donors listed by TCRdb under 2017. After removal of 3 bases from V and 5 bases from J, the junction retains 7 bases not matched to a gene. The CDR3 holds 15 amino acids from the cysteine to the phenylalanine. The kept DNA is CDR3 alone, 45 bases in frame from the first base. From the germline V gene, CDR1 is MRHNA and CDR2 is SNTAGT.

The chain was built from TRBV6-4 and TRBJ2-7, with TRBD1 identical over 10 junction bases. The receptor's source is a human donor in good health. The sequencing sample was made of T cells isolated from PBMCs. The CDR3 protein sequence reads: CASSEAGTGAHEQYF. The DNA sequence is given as TGTGCCAGCAGTGAAGCCGGGACAGGGGCCCACGAGCAGTACTTC.